This section outlines one T cell receptor (beta chain) sequence together with its context. CDR1 and CDR2 from the germline V gene are MDHEN and SYDVKM. V lost 4 bases, J lost 7 bases, and 13 bases lay in between. The CDR3 loop spans 13 amino acids. Repertoires were generated with immunoSEQ multiplex PCR, while TCRdb's copy carries only in-frame clones and drops some. The sample shows about 45,000 clones, roughly 91% of them seen only once. The sample is drawn from a study of graft-versus-host responses after intestinal transplantation. The chain links TRBV28 to TRBJ2-5; tentatively, D is TRBD2 (6 bases). The clonotype originates from a human patient who received an intestinal transplant, so some T cells may come from the graft donor. The input for sequencing was PBMCs, taken 524 days after transplant. The CDR3 sequence: CASSWRGEVTQYF. Written as DNA, the CDR3 is TGTGCCAGCAGTTGGAGGGGCGAGGTGACCCAGTACTTC. The variable domain in full, with the rest retrieved from reference TRBV28 and TRBJ2-5, is DVKVTQSSRYLVKRTGEKVFLECVQDMDHENMFWYRQDPGLGLRLIYFSYDVKMKEKGDIPEGYSVSREKKERFSLILESASTNQTSMYLCASSWRGEVTQYFGPGTRLLVL.